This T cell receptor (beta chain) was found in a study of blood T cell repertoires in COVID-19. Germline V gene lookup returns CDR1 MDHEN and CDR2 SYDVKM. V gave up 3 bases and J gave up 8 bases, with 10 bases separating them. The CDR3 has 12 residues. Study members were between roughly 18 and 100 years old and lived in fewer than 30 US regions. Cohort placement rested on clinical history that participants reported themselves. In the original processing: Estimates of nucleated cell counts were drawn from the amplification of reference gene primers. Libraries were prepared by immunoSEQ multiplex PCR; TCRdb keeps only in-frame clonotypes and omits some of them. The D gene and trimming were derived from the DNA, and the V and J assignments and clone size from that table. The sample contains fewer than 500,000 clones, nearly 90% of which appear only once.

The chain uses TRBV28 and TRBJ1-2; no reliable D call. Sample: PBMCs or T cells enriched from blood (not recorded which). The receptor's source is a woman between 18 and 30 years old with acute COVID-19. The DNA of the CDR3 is TGTGCCAGCAGTTTCCGTGGAGAAGGCTACACCTTC. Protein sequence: CASSFRGEGYTF.